This passage covers 18 T cell receptor beta chains from one sample sequenced in a study of technical replicates of blood from several donors. TCRdb's table, derived via immunoSEQ multiplex PCR, lists solely in-frame clones and lacks some. The sample consists of almost 90,000 clones, over 90% of them appearing once. The sample comprised T cells isolated from PBMCs. All receptors come from a human donor in good health.

This chain uses TRBV28 with TRBJ2-7; 12 bases match TRBD2. J gave up 4 bases and V 5 bases, and 6 bases lay outside the gene matches. The length of the CDR3 is 15 residues. CDR1 is MDHEN, CDR2 SYDVKM, per germline. The CDR3 DNA reads TGTGCCAGCAGTACTGGACTAGCGGGAAGTTACGAGCAGTACTTC. It is translated as CASSTGLAGSYEQYF.

The chain is built from TRBV6-5 and TRBJ1-2; D is perhaps TRBD1 (6 bases). The CDR3 covers 13 residues. CDR1 and CDR2 from the germline V gene are MNHEY and SVGAGI. V was shortened by 6 bases and J by 2 bases, with 10 bases between the two germline ends. CDR3 amino acids: CASSLDRNYGYTF. The CDR3 region has the DNA TGTGCCAGCAGCCTTGACAGGAACTATGGCTACACCTTC.

Written as DNA, the CDR3 is TGTGCCAGCAGCTTAACTTCGGGAGGGGGGTACGAGCAGTACTTC. Its translation is CASSLTSGGGYEQYF. This chain connects TRBV6-5 to TRBJ2-7; 8 nucleotides line up with TRBD2. CDR3 length: 15 amino acids. V lost 6 bases, J lost 4 bases, and 11 bases stayed unmatched. Germline assignment: CDR1 MNHEY and CDR2 SVGAGI.

The V call is TRBV4-3, the J call TRBJ1-1; D is undetermined. Deletions cut 0 bases from V and 1 base from J, with 12 bases between. The CDR3 has 16 amino acids. Germline CDR1 is LGHNA and CDR2 is YSLEER. Here the CDR3 reads CASSQDLNGRNTEAFF. The CDR3 nucleotides read TGCGCCAGCAGCCAAGATTTAAATGGGAGGAACACTGAAGCTTTCTTT.

The rearrangement links TRBV27 to TRBJ2-7; D perhaps matches TRBD1 (5 bases). The V end was cut by 2 bases, the J end by 6 bases, with 14 bases between. This CDR3 region has 14 residues. Per the germline V gene, CDR1 is MNHEY and CDR2 is SMNVEV (reference sequence). CDR3 coding DNA: TGTGCCAGCAGTTTAACCAGGGATCAGGGCGAGCAGTACTTC. It yields the protein CASSLTRDQGEQYF.

Here the CDR3 DNA reads TGTGCCAGCAGTGGCAGGGCAGGGATCGATGGCTACACCTTC. Protein sequence: CASSGRAGIDGYTF. The rearrangement uses TRBV2 and TRBJ1-2, with D possibly TRBD1 on 5 matching bases. V shed 4 bases and J shed 6 bases, with 15 bases lying between them. The CDR3 consists of 14 residues. Per germline, CDR1 SNHLY and CDR2 FYNNEI.

The chain has TRBV30 and TRBJ1-5; 9 bases are shared with TRBD1. Trimming took 2 bases from V and 3 from J; bases not matched to a gene: 8. The V gene's germline CDR1 is GTSNPN and CDR2 SVGIG (reference sequence). This CDR3 contains 16 residues. The CDR3, as DNA: TGTGCCTGGAGTTCAGTAACAGGGGGCCCCAATCAGCCCCAGCATTTT. It codes for CAWSSVTGGPNQPQHF.

The chain combines TRBV5-8 with TRBJ2-1, with 13 bases lining up with TRBD2. From germline, CDR1 is SGHTS and CDR2 YDEGEE. This CDR3 comprises 18 residues. J was trimmed by 2 bases and V by 7 bases; bases with no gene match: 12. The CDR3: CASASGTSGMGAYNEQFF. The CDR3 DNA follows: TGTGCCAGCGCCTCCGGGACTAGCGGGATGGGGGCCTACAATGAGCAGTTCTTC.

This clone was found a few times. The chain employs TRBV5-1 and TRBJ1-1; TRBD1 might be the D (5 bases). Trimming removed 1 base at V and 3 bases at J, with 13 bases between. CDR3 length: 15 amino acids. The germline V gene encodes CDR1 SGHRS and CDR2 YFSETQ. The CDR3 nucleotides read TGCGCCAGCAGCTTGACCACGGGGGATTACACTGAAGCTTTCTTT. It yields the protein CASSLTTGDYTEAFF.

The J gene is TRBJ2-1, the V gene TRBV12-5; 8 nucleotides agree with TRBD2. This CDR3 spans 20 amino acids. J lost 1 base, V lost 5 bases, and 19 bases had no gene match. Germline V gene sequence: CDR1 LGHNT, CDR2 FRNRAP. DNA of the CDR3: TGTGCTAGTGGTCCAGCCACGTCAGCGGGAGCTATTGAGTCCTACAATGAGCAGTTCTTC. Translating it yields CASGPATSAGAIESYNEQFF.

The genes are TRBV10-3 and TRBJ2-7; 10 bases map to TRBD1. Germline trimming cut 6 bases from V and 1 base from J; bases unmatched to any gene: 9. Germline V gene sequence: CDR1 ENHRY, CDR2 SYGVKD. This CDR3 is built from 16 residues. The CDR3 DNA reads TGTGCCATCAGCGACACCCGGGACAGGGGATCCTACGAGCAGTACTTC. Its protein is CAISDTRDRGSYEQYF.

The chain joins TRBV6-5 to TRBJ2-5; 9 bases match TRBD2. V dropped 4 bases and J dropped 5; count of bases not matched to a gene: 5. The CDR3 extends over 14 amino acids. Germline CDR1 and CDR2: MNHEY and SVGAGI. CDR3 sequence: CASSFSGSVETQYF. The CDR3 coding sequence is TGTGCCAGCAGTTTTAGCGGGAGCGTGGAGACCCAGTACTTC.

The chain combines TRBV6-1 with TRBJ2-1; D is possibly TRBD1 (6 bases). Trimming cost V 4 bases and J 5 bases, with 12 bases left between them. Germline lookup yields CDR1 MNHNS and CDR2 SASEGT. This CDR3 contains 14 residues. CDR3 sequence: CASSASGHNNEQFF. CDR3 sequence (DNA): TGTGCCAGCAGTGCCTCGGGACACAACAATGAGCAGTTCTTC.

The genes are TRBV10-1 and TRBJ1-1; weak D call: TRBD1 (6 bases). There are 14 residues in the CDR3. V lost 3 bases, J lost 0 bases, and 8 bases lay in between. Germline lookup yields CDR1 WNHNN and CDR2 SYGVQD (reference sequence). Here the CDR3 DNA reads TGCGCCAGCAGTGAATCAGGGGTGAACACTGAAGCTTTCTTT. It encodes CASSESGVNTEAFF.

The rearrangement joins TRBV6-1 to TRBJ2-7; TRBD2 might be the D (6 bases). From germline, CDR1 is MNHNS and CDR2 SASEGT. The V end lost 4 bases, the J end lost 1 base, and 14 bases lay between the germline ends. The CDR3 contains 15 residues. The CDR3 bases are TGTGCCAGCAGTGCCATGGGACTTGGGTCCTACGAGCAGTACTTC. Amino acids: CASSAMGLGSYEQYF.

CDR3 amino acids: CASSQNRPSFIYNEQFF. CDR3 DNA: TGTGCCAGCAGCCAAAACAGGCCCAGCTTTATCTACAATGAGCAGTTCTTC. The genes are TRBV2 and TRBJ2-1, with D maybe TRBD1 (5 bases). The CDR3 loop spans 17 amino acids. Germline assignment: CDR1 SNHLY and CDR2 FYNNEI. Trimming removed 6 bases from V and 3 bases from J, with 21 bases in between. Full variable domain (outside the CDR3, taken from reference TRBV2 and TRBJ2-1): EPEVTQTPSHQVTQMGQEVILRCVPISNHLYFYWYRQILGQKVEFLVSFYNNEISEKSEIFDDQFSVERPDGSNFTLKIRSTKLEDSAMYFCASSQNRPSFIYNEQFFGPGTRLTVL.

The J gene is TRBJ2-7, the V gene TRBV7-2; D unclear. Germline V gene data show CDR1 as SGHTA and CDR2 as FQGNSA. Trimming left V 3 bases short and J 0 bases short, with 3 bases between. The CDR3 has 12 residues. CDR3 protein: CASSFFSYEQYF. The CDR3 DNA reads as TGTGCCAGCAGCTTCTTCTCCTACGAGCAGTACTTC.

The chain joins TRBV9 to TRBJ1-2, with a possible D match to TRBD1 (5 bases). Germline V gene lookup returns CDR1 SGDLS and CDR2 YYNGEE. Trimming left V 0 bases short and J 6 bases short, with 12 bases between. The CDR3 runs 14 residues. CDR3 protein: CASSVAQGRHGYTF. As DNA, the CDR3 is TGTGCCAGCAGCGTAGCTCAGGGCCGCCATGGCTACACCTTC.